This T cell receptor beta chain emerged from a study of blood T cell repertoires in COVID-19. Across the whole study: Samples came from the United States, Italy and Spain, spanning acute and convalescent COVID-19.

Patients of the Seattle cohort, enrolled during active infection, were followed longitudinally. Per the study methods: Quantification of nucleated cells was approximated via reference gene primer amplification. Assay: immunoSEQ multiplex PCR; the TCRdb copy retains only in-frame clones and omits some. V and J calls and clone size are those listed in that table; D and trimming were worked out from the DNA. The sample lists almost 200,000 clones, roughly 80% occurring once. The CDR3 loop spans 16 amino acids. V shed 1 base, J shed 6 bases, and the junction held 7 bases outside the gene matches. Germline V gives CDR1 SGHRS, CDR2 YFSETQ.

The chain uses TRBV5-1 and TRBJ2-1; 10 nucleotides line up with TRBD2. Sequenced: peripheral blood. This TCR derives from a man aged 60-69 years with COVID-19, enrolled during active disease. The DNA of the CDR3 is TGCGCCAGCAGCTTGCGTCCTAGCGGGAGATCCAATGAGCAGTTCTTC. It specifies CASSLRPSGRSNEQFF. The variable domain in full, with the rest retrieved from reference TRBV5-1 and TRBJ2-1, is KAGVTQTPRYLIKTRGQQVTLSCSPISGHRSVSWYQQTPGQGLQFLFEYFSETQRNKGNFPGRFSGRQFSNSRSEMNVSTLELGDSALYLCASSLRPSGRSNEQFFGPGTRLTVL.